This T cell receptor (beta chain) was found in a study of blood T cell repertoires in COVID-19. At the level of the study: Researchers got acute and convalescent COVID-19 samples from the United States, Italy and Spain. In each case, the material was cDNA or gDNA derived from T cells, B-cell-depleted T cells, or PBMCs.

As handled by the study authors: Reference gene primer amplification yielded estimated nucleated cell counts. Clones were sequenced by immunoSEQ multiplex PCR, and TCRdb holds only the in-frame ones, with some missing. Clone size and V and J calls were adopted from that table, with D and trimming inferred from the DNA. The sample lists about 160,000 clones, 65% to 90% occurring once. This CDR3 has 15 amino acids. V lost 4 bases to trimming and J lost 6 bases, with 15 bases between them. The germline V gene has CDR1 SGHTA and CDR2 FQGNSA. The Seattle patients, enrolled during active infection, were followed longitudinally.

The sample was peripheral blood. The sequence derives from a woman between 40 and 55 years old with COVID-19, enrolled during active disease. V usage is TRBV7-2 and J usage is TRBJ2-2; D might be TRBD2 (5 bases). DNA for the CDR3: TGTGCCAGCAGCTCCTCCCGGGGTAGGGCCGGGGAGCTGTTTTTT. This translates into CASSSSRGRAGELFF.